What follows is one TCR beta chain and its context. Its target is not known. Libraries were prepared by immunoSEQ multiplex PCR; TCRdb keeps only in-frame clonotypes and omits some of them. The data hold about 34,000 clones, with more than 65% observed a single time. The entry originates in a study of early stage breast cancer tumors. Overall study: ER+/PR+/HER2- status applied to about 80% of the 16 invasive breast tumors. Study-wide points: Tumors had approximately 2.6-fold higher T cell density and higher clonality than adjacent normal breast tissue.

Germline V lookup: CDR1 SGHVS, CDR2 FQNEAQ. CDR3 size: 16 residues. V shed 0 bases and J shed 2 bases, with 14 bases lying between them. The receptor's source is a person younger than 45 with breast cancer. V is TRBV7-8 and J is TRBJ2-7, with D hard to call. Sequencing was performed on breast tumor tissue. Written as DNA, the CDR3 is TGTGCCAGCAGCTTAGCCGACTTGGTTCGCCCCTACGAGCAGTACTTC. It encodes CASSLADLVRPYEQYF.